This is a list of T cell receptor beta chains from one sample in a study of shared clonotypes between healthy human individuals. Sequenced by immunoSEQ multiplex PCR; TCRdb stores in-frame clones only, minus some. The profile covers 2 million to 2.5 million clones, with 80% to 95% appearing a single time and about 0.36% taken by the ten largest. Sequences were obtained from naive CD4+ T cells from PBMCs. The source of these receptors is a man between 18 and 35 years old in good health. Some clones in this sample may be carry-over from other donors' samples. Each CDR3 is given with its conserved first and last residue. Each record gives: V gene, CDR3 protein.

TRBV5-1 CASSPSGLYYNEQFF
TRBV28 CASSPELAVNEQFF
TRBV7-2 CASSLQGNKETQYF
TRBV5-4 CASRPDAGELFF
TRBV10-3 CAIMAGERVGSYYGYTF
TRBV4-1 CASSLEQGSTAEAFF
TRBV11-2 CASSSLLAGGNEQFF
TRBV18 CASSQQEGGPYNEQFF
TRBV20-1 CSARYLGWLFF
TRBV6-5 CASSYRSSYEQYF
TRBV6-5 CASSGQGGSPLHF
TRBV5-5 CASSLGRTGTNNQPQHF
TRBV5-1 CASSLASSSYNEQFF
TRBV29-1 CSGGSYEQYF
TRBV6-1 CASTGGPYNEQFF
TRBV28 CASSFSASYSPLHF
TRBV28 CASRPHRGGDEQYF
TRBV2 CASRPGLPQETQYF
TRBV20-1 CSASTLREQYF
TRBV11-2 CASSPRDGNQLGEYEQYF
TRBV6-1 CASSELTSSYNEQFF
TRBV7-3 CASSLGEGVPFLNEQFF
TRBV6-6 CASSYNRGVPEAFF
TRBV7-6 CASSLFGFVDTQYF
TRBV11-3 CASSSGLAEADEQFF
TRBV5-1 CASSLKSTQDTEAFF
TRBV19 CASTPQGGSNQPQHF
TRBV5-4 CASTSTGDPTQYF
TRBV4-1 CASSQEAVAVGYTF
TRBV6-1 CASSEVLLAGALEQYF
TRBV7-9 CASGFLGDSPYEQYF
TRBV6-6 CASSLGGEETQYF
TRBV5-1 CASSSALAANEKLFF
TRBV7-2 CASSPRVWTEQFF
TRBV2 CASSGLQLTGSYNEQFF
TRBV19 CASSLTGGDYGYTF
TRBV29-1 CSVVGLRGNTEAFF
TRBV5-1 CASSLTSGTNVDTQYF
TRBV18 CASSQNTESSGNTIYF
TRBV10-3 CAISESNSGDYNEQFF
TRBV9 CASSVRGPDTQYF
TRBV5-4 CASSTRRDANTGELFF
TRBV4-1 CASSNGGTNLETQYF
TRBV28 CASSLSLLSGNTIYF
TRBV18 CASSPQRGESNYGYTF
TRBV30 CAWNPGGTYEKLFF
TRBV7-3 CASSLGTSGSNEQFF
TRBV7-8 CASSLAGWGSTDTQYF
TRBV7-8 CASRNTDTQYF
TRBV5-4 CASSSGGGLGKNIQYF
TRBV5-1 CASSLWLAGNNEQFF
TRBV30 CASPADGPREGNNSPLHF
TRBV28 CASSLSDGRGSYNEQFF
TRBV2 CASSVQGPAYGYTF
TRBV4-1 CASSKTGALNEQFF